A single sample is the source of the 19 T cell receptor beta chains below, sequenced in a study of cytomegalovirus exposure and HLA in healthy donors. PCR primers comprised 60 Vbeta and 13 Jbeta primers. Data came from immunoSEQ multiplex PCR; TCRdb stores just in-frame clones and leaves some out. The sample lists 90,000 to 110,000 clones, around three quarters occurring once. The sample comprised PBMCs. Receptors originate from a woman between 45 and 65 years old in good health and CMV-seropositive.

The chain recombines TRBV4-3 with TRBJ1-5; D might be TRBD1 (6 bases). Per germline, CDR1 LGHNA and CDR2 YSLEER. The CDR3 sequence is 19 residues long. Trimming took off 0 bases at V and 1 base at J, with 19 bases between the two ends. CDR3 nucleotide sequence: TGCGCCAGCAGCCAAGATACTCACCGCAGGGGTTTAAGCAATCAGCCCCAGCATTTT. The encoded protein is CASSQDTHRRGLSNQPQHF.

This sequence joins TRBV28 and TRBJ2-5, with TRBD1 matching 7 bases. The CDR3 contains 15 residues. J lost 11 bases, V lost 2 bases, and 14 bases had no gene match. CDR1 MDHEN and CDR2 SYDVKM come from the germline V gene. Here the CDR3 DNA reads TGTGCCAGCAGTTTAACCCCTACAGGGGCCAGTGAGCAGTACTTC. It codes for CASSLTPTGASEQYF. The full variable domain, with the rest looked up from reference TRBV28 and TRBJ2-5, is DVKVTQSSRYLVKRTGEKVFLECVQDMDHENMFWYRQDPGLGLRLIYFSYDVKMKEKGDIPEGYSVSREKKERFSLILESASTNQTSMYLCASSLTPTGASEQYFGPGTRLLVL.

The chain uses TRBV6-6 and TRBJ2-2; TRBD2 matches 11 bases. V was clipped by 2 bases and J by 4 bases; unmatched bases: 3. Germline values: CDR1 MNHNY, CDR2 SVGAGI (reference sequence). The CDR3 contains 16 residues. The CDR3 coding sequence is TGTGCCAGCAGTTACAGACTAGCGGGGACCACCGGGGAGCTGTTTTTT. It encodes CASSYRLAGTTGELFF.

The chain employs TRBV2 and TRBJ2-6; 11 positions agree with TRBD1. CDR1 and CDR2 (germline): SNHLY, FYNNEI. The CDR3 spans 15 residues. J lost 4 bases, V lost 6 bases, and 2 bases had no gene match. This CDR3 is CASRDRGQGANVLTF. In nucleotides, the CDR3 is TGTGCCAGCAGGGACAGGGGGCAAGGGGCCAACGTCCTGACTTTC.

CDR3 in amino acids: CASSPIQGAAEAFF. The DNA for the CDR3 is TGTGCCAGCAGCCCCATCCAGGGGGCCGCTGAAGCTTTCTTT. This chain joins TRBV7-2 and TRBJ1-1; 8 nucleotides align to TRBD1. J was trimmed by 6 bases and V by 5 bases; bases with no gene match: 8. The V gene's germline CDR1 is SGHTA and CDR2 FQGNSA. There are 14 residues in the CDR3.

This chain connects TRBV2 to TRBJ2-1; perhaps TRBD1 as D (6 bases). The CDR3 has 12 residues. Germline V gene lookup returns CDR1 SNHLY and CDR2 FYNNEI. Trimming removed 10 bases from V and 5 bases from J, with 12 bases in between. The CDR3 spells CATGTRNNEQFF. CDR3 coding DNA: TGTGCCACCGGGACAAGGAACAATGAGCAGTTCTTC.

The V and J genes are TRBV7-2 and TRBJ1-2; TRBD1 is a possible D gene (6 bases). Germline CDR1 reads SGHTA; CDR2 reads FQGNSA. The CDR3 is 14 residues long. V dropped 5 bases and J dropped 2 bases, with 12 bases sitting between them. CDR3: CASSPQQGNYGYTF. The CDR3 DNA is TGTGCCAGCAGCCCCCAGCAGGGGAACTATGGCTACACCTTC.

This chain connects TRBV7-3 to TRBJ2-5; 8 nucleotides align to TRBD1. V gave up 6 bases and J gave up 5 bases; unmatched junction bases: 5. The CDR3 length is 13 residues. CDR1 SGHTA and CDR2 FQGTGA come from the germline V gene. The CDR3 region is CASSPTGGETQYF. CDR3 in DNA: TGTGCCAGCAGTCCTACAGGGGGGGAGACCCAGTACTTC.

Points on this clone: An end of the junction does not agree with germline; a read error may underlie this. The chain recombines TRBV4-1 with TRBJ2-6, with a weak D call TRBD2 (6 bases). Germline assignment: CDR1 MGHRA and CDR2 YSYEKL. The CDR3 has 14 amino acids. DNA of the CDR3: TGCGCCAGCTGGCGGGGATCTGGGGCCAACGGCCTGACTTTC. Amino acid sequence: CASWRGSGANGLTF.

The gene calls are TRBV4-2 and TRBJ2-7; 7 bases align to TRBD1. Germline-derived CDR1 and CDR2 are LGHNA and YNFKEQ. V lost 1 base to trimming and J lost 4 bases; unmatched junction nucleotides: 4. The CDR3 spans 14 residues. For the CDR3, the DNA is TGTGCCAGCAGCCAAGGTACAGGGGTTTACGAGCAGTACTTC. It specifies CASSQGTGVYEQYF.

CDR3 amino acids: CASSLDGQETQYF. In nucleotides, the CDR3 is TGTGCCAGCAGCTTAGACGGCCAAGAGACCCAGTACTTC. This chain uses TRBV7-9 with TRBJ2-5; D ambiguous. Germline assignment: CDR1 SEHNR and CDR2 FQNEAQ (reference sequence). V was cut by 1 base and J by 1 base, with 4 bases left in between. This CDR3 has 13 amino acids.

J is TRBJ2-3 and V is TRBV4-1; 10 bases line up with TRBD2. CDR1 is MGHRA, CDR2 YSYEKL, per germline. This CDR3 spans 17 amino acids. The V and J ends lost 1 base and 1 base, in that order; junction bases with no gene match: 5. The DNA of the CDR3 is TGCGCCAGCAGCCAAGCACCACTAGCGGGACGCACAGATACGCAGTATTTT. As protein: CASSQAPLAGRTDTQYF.

The genes are TRBV5-1 and TRBJ2-3, with TRBD1 identical over 12 bases. This CDR3 has 16 residues. J was trimmed by 4 bases and V by 2 bases; bases with no gene match: 5. Germline loops: CDR1 SGHRS, CDR2 YFSETQ. CDR3 sequence: CASSLPGQGASDTQYF. The CDR3 DNA follows: TGCGCCAGCAGCTTACCGGGACAGGGGGCCTCAGATACGCAGTATTTT. Full variable domain (missing parts from reference TRBV5-1 and TRBJ2-3): KAGVTQTPRYLIKTRGQQVTLSCSPISGHRSVSWYQQTPGQGLQFLFEYFSETQRNKGNFPGRFSGRQFSNSRSEMNVSTLELGDSALYLCASSLPGQGASDTQYFGPGTRLTVL.

This clone was seen a handful of times. This rearrangement joins TRBV5-5 to TRBJ2-1; D remains unclear. The CDR3 extends over 15 amino acids. Germline V gene lookup returns CDR1 SGHKS and CDR2 YYEKEE (reference sequence). V was trimmed by 0 bases and J by 3 bases, leaving 10 bases between them. This chain's CDR3 is CASSLGARVYNEQFF. The CDR3 bases are TGTGCCAGCAGCTTGGGCGCCCGCGTCTACAATGAGCAGTTCTTC.

This clone appeared a few times. The J gene is TRBJ2-3, the V gene TRBV7-8, with D possibly TRBD1 on 5 matching bases. The CDR3 spans 16 residues. Trimming cost V 2 bases and J 3 bases, with 15 bases left between them. Germline V lookup: CDR1 SGHVS, CDR2 FQNEAQ. CDR3 loop: CASSLRWQGRTDTQYF. DNA of the CDR3: TGTGCCAGCAGCTTAAGGTGGCAGGGTAGGACAGATACGCAGTATTTT.

The J gene is TRBJ2-5, the V gene TRBV10-3, with 7 bases lining up with TRBD1. The V segment lost 6 bases and the J segment 5 bases; nucleotides outside the gene matches: 15. The CDR3 runs 16 residues. The germline V gene encodes CDR1 ENHRY and CDR2 SYGVKD. The CDR3 region is CAISRTGPVLGETQYF. CDR3 DNA sequence: TGTGCCATCAGCCGGACAGGACCCGTGCTCGGCGAGACCCAGTACTTC.

V is TRBV5-1 and J is TRBJ2-7; 9 bases fit TRBD1. Germline CDR1 is SGHRS and CDR2 is YFSETQ. The CDR3 has 14 amino acids. Unmatched junction bases numbered 5, after V lost 0 bases and J lost 7 bases. The DNA of the CDR3 is TGCGCCAGCAGCTTGGGGGACAGGGCAGGGGAGCAGTACTTC. It yields the protein CASSLGDRAGEQYF.

V and J are TRBV5-6 and TRBJ2-2; 7 bases fit TRBD1. The CDR3 is 15 amino acids. The germline V gene encodes CDR1 SGHDT and CDR2 YYEEEE. V shed 4 bases, J shed 7 bases, and the junction held 10 bases outside the gene matches. Here the CDR3 reads CASSHRQGAIGELFF. The CDR3 DNA follows: TGTGCCAGCAGCCATAGACAGGGAGCAATCGGGGAGCTGTTTTTT. Combining the CDR3 with reference TRBV5-6 and TRBJ2-2 gives the whole variable domain DAGVTQSPTHLIKTRGQQVTLRCSPKSGHDTVSWYQQALGQGPQFIFQYYEEEERQRGNFPDRFSGHQFPNYSSELNVNALLLGDSALYLCASSHRQGAIGELFFGEGSRLTVL.

The V gene is TRBV5-5, the J gene TRBJ1-2, with D unresolved. There are 13 residues in the CDR3. Looked up from germline, CDR1 is SGHKS and CDR2 is YYEKEE (reference sequence). V was trimmed by 4 bases and J by 5 bases, leaving 12 bases between them. CDR3 protein: CASSPKTEYGYTF. DNA for the CDR3: TGTGCCAGCAGCCCCAAGACGGAGTATGGCTACACCTTC.